Presented here are 2 T cell receptor beta chains from one specimen sequenced in a study of early T cells in non-severe SARS-CoV-2 infection. One entry per CDR3 protein, called by TCRdb with MiXCR from the 5' RACE reads. The sample lists roughly 32,000 distinct CDR3 sequences, more than 5% occurring once. What was sequenced was whole blood. The receptors stem from an adult who was a healthcare worker with PCR-confirmed SARS-CoV-2 infection or an uninfected control (not recorded which).

This clonotype was counted many times. V usage is TRBV28 and J usage is TRBJ1-5; a weak D match, TRBD1 (6 bases). Germline CDR1 is MDHEN and CDR2 is SYDVKM. V lost 3 bases, J lost 2 bases, and 11 bases lay in between. This CDR3 has 15 residues. CDR3 loop: CASSLAGVGNQPQHF. In DNA, the CDR3 is TGTGCCAGCAGTTTGGCAGGGGTCGGCAATCAGCCCCAGCATTTT.

This clonotype was counted only a few times. The chain employs TRBV29-1 and TRBJ2-2, with 8 bases matching TRBD2. J lost 0 bases, V lost 5 bases, and 2 bases had no gene match. Germline CDR1 SQVTM, CDR2 ANQGSEA. The CDR3 spans 14 residues. The CDR3 DNA is TGCAGCGTTATAGCGGGGCCGAACACCGGGGAGCTGTTTTTT. This sequence encodes CSVIAGPNTGELFF.